Described below is a single TCR beta chain sequence and its context. The antigen is undetermined. Its ends do not fully match the called genes, so a read error is possible. Generation of TCR beta libraries employed quantitative 5'-RACE incorporating molecular barcodes. TCRdb called the 5' RACE reads again in MiXCR, with one record for every CDR3 protein. The table lists about 800,000 distinct CDR3 sequences, roughly 12% of them singletons. This sample was taken from a study of CD8 T cells in ankylosing spondylitis. Study conclusions and caveats: Certain motif variants had earlier appeared in reactive arthritis synovial fluid and blood. A TCR beta motif of roughly 8 highly homologous variants seemed to mark ankylosing spondylitis blood. Relatively rare in peripheral blood, disease-linked clones were also CD8+.

CDR1 and CDR2 from the germline V gene are DFQATT and SNEGSKA (reference sequence). The CDR3 has 12 residues. This clonotype was sampled from a male donor with ankylosing spondylitis. What was sequenced was blood, either unsorted or a sorted T cell fraction (not recorded which). This chain uses TRBV20-1 with TRBJ2-7, with D possibly TRBD1 on 5 matching bases. In DNA, the CDR3 is TGCAGTGCTCTCGGACATAACTACGACCAGTACTTC. This codes for CSALGHNYDQYF.